The 27 T cell receptor beta chains below were found in one sample sequenced in a study of beta chain features in type 1 diabetes. Since all of the isolated RNA was reverse transcribed, expressed TCRB transcripts were what got sequenced. Sequenced by immunoSEQ multiplex PCR; TCRdb stores in-frame clones only, minus some. This table has 400,000 to 600,000 clones, about 30% appearing once. The sample comprised naive CD4+ T cells from blood. All receptors derive from a young man in good health.

This chain joins TRBV2 and TRBJ1-5; no reliable D call. Germline lookup yields CDR1 SNHLY and CDR2 FYNNEI. Trimming stripped 5 bases from V and 3 bases from J, with 11 bases between. The CDR3 sequence is 14 residues long. The CDR3 is CASSIGRLNQPQHF. The CDR3 region has the DNA TGTGCCAGCAGTATCGGGAGGCTCAATCAGCCCCAGCATTTT.

The V and J genes are TRBV4-2 and TRBJ2-5, with 10 bases aligning to TRBD2. This CDR3 has 16 residues. Germline loops: CDR1 LGHNA, CDR2 YNFKEQ. The ends lost 1 base at V and 1 base at J; junction bases unmatched: 3. DNA for the CDR3: TGTGCCAGCAGCCAAGTCCGGACTAGCGGCCAAGAGACCCAGTACTTC. This codes for CASSQVRTSGQETQYF.

The gene calls are TRBV16 and TRBJ2-1; 7 nucleotides agree with TRBD2. From germline, CDR1 is KGHSY and CDR2 FQNENV. This CDR3 has 15 residues. With 4 bases clipped from V and 2 bases from J, the junction kept 5 bases outside the gene matches. CDR3 sequence (DNA): TGTGCCAGCAGCCCTCTAGCGGAAACCTACAATGAGCAGTTCTTC. The encoded protein is CASSPLAETYNEQFF.

This sequence joins TRBV21-1 and TRBJ2-3; the DNA was not used to check the table's D call, TRBD1. TRBV21-1 is listed as a pseudogene. The CDR3 contains 14 residues. DNA of the CDR3: TGTGCCAGCAGCACAGGGGGATCCACAGATACGCAGTATTTT. This translates into CASSTGGSTDTQYF.

This clone was detected a few times. Other DNA variants within this sample encode the same CDR3. The chain has TRBV7-2 and TRBJ2-5; D is unclear. In germline, CDR1 is SGHTA, CDR2 FQGNSA. The V end lost 0 bases, the J end lost 0 bases, and 2 bases lay between the germline ends. The CDR3 runs 13 residues. CDR3 sequence reads: CASSLAHQETQYF. The CDR3 DNA is TGTGCCAGCAGCTTAGCCCACCAAGAGACCCAGTACTTC. Full variable domain (remainder filled in from reference TRBV7-2 and TRBJ2-5): GAGVSQSPSNKVTEKGKDVELRCDPISGHTALYWYRQSLGQGLEFLIYFQGNSAPDKSGLPSDRFSAERTGGSVSTLTIQRTQQEDSAVYLCASSLAHQETQYFGPGTRLLVL.

The V gene is TRBV7-2, the J gene TRBJ2-3; a possible D gene is TRBD2 (6 bases). V gave up 5 bases and J gave up 4 bases, with 22 bases separating them. The length of the CDR3 is 17 residues. The V gene's germline CDR1 is SGHTA and CDR2 FQGNSA. CDR3 region: CASSLTAGPGRSDTQYF. The DNA for the CDR3 is TGTGCCAGCAGCCTAACGGCGGGACCCGGACGGTCAGATACGCAGTATTTT.

The table lists this clone with a few counts. The chain recombines TRBV30 with TRBJ1-1, with D unclear. The CDR3 length is 13 residues. Trimming took off 4 bases at V and 4 bases at J, with 13 bases between the two ends. Per germline, CDR1 GTSNPN and CDR2 SVGIG (reference sequence). The CDR3 DNA follows: TGTGCCTGGACCCCCCTAAAGCTCACTGAAGCTTTCTTT. Translation gives CAWTPLKLTEAFF.

The chain couples TRBV7-6 to TRBJ1-2; possibly TRBD1 for D (6 bases). The V gene's germline CDR1 is SGHVS and CDR2 FNYEAQ. The CDR3 totals 15 residues. Trimming removed 1 base from V and 4 bases from J, with 13 bases in between. The CDR3 is CASSLGVTGSYGYTF. DNA for the CDR3: TGTGCCAGCAGCTTAGGGGTGACAGGCAGCTATGGCTACACCTTC.

This clone came up a few times. A read error may account for a junction end that differs from germline. The chain has TRBV7-7 and TRBJ2-5; D perhaps matches TRBD2 (5 bases). The CDR3 length is 16 residues. The V gene's germline CDR1 is SSHAT and CDR2 FNYEAQ (reference sequence). The CDR3 sequence: CASSLGSTGNLETQYF. The CDR3 bases are TGTGCTAGCAGCTTAGGGTCTACGGGGAATCTCGAGACCCAGTACTTC.

The V gene is TRBV25-1, the J gene TRBJ1-2; TRBD1 might be the D (5 bases). Trimming took off 3 bases at V and 3 bases at J, with 8 bases between the two ends. This CDR3 comprises 13 residues. Germline V gene sequence: CDR1 MGHDK, CDR2 SYGVNS. CDR3 sequence: CASSDRDDYGYTF. The CDR3 DNA sequence: TGTGCCAGCAGTGACAGGGACGACTATGGCTACACCTTC.

About this clone: This sample also contains other DNA sequences that code for the same CDR3. V usage is TRBV5-1 and J usage is TRBJ2-7; D ambiguous. CDR1 SGHRS and CDR2 YFSETQ come from the germline V gene. The length of the CDR3 is 12 residues. The ends were cut back, 0 bases at V and 3 bases at J, with 4 bases in the middle. The CDR3 is CASSLVGYEQYF. DNA for the CDR3: TGCGCCAGCAGCTTGGTAGGCTACGAGCAGTACTTC.

The chain links TRBV11-2 to TRBJ2-5; no clear D. Germline V gene data show CDR1 as SGHAT and CDR2 as FQNNGV. Between the trimmed V and J ends, which lost 5 bases and 3 bases, there was a span of 19 bases. The CDR3 covers 16 residues. In DNA, the CDR3 is TGTGCCAGCAGCGTTCGTTGGTCGAGAGAAGAAGAGACCCAGTACTTC. Translating it yields CASSVRWSREEETQYF.

This clone turned up a few times. V usage is TRBV9 and J usage is TRBJ2-3, with D possibly matching TRBD2 (5 bases). The CDR3 is made up of 16 amino acids. Germline V gene lookup returns CDR1 SGDLS and CDR2 YYNGEE. The V gene lost 0 bases and the J gene lost 0 bases, with 11 bases spanning the gap. The CDR3 coding sequence is TGTGCCAGCAGCGTAGTCGGCAGGACTAGCACAGATACGCAGTATTTT. This translates into CASSVVGRTSTDTQYF.

This clone was seen only a few times. CDR3 in amino acids: CSAATRDTQYF. For the CDR3, the DNA is TGCAGTGCAGCGACTAGAGATACGCAGTATTTT. This sequence joins TRBV20-1 and TRBJ2-3, with D perhaps TRBD2 (6 bases). The CDR3 runs 11 residues. Germline CDR1 DFQATT, CDR2 SNEGSKA (reference sequence). V shed 6 bases and J shed 5 bases, with 9 bases lying between them.

This clone was counted only a few times. The rearrangement joins TRBV10-3 to TRBJ2-7, with TRBD1 as a possible D gene (6 bases). Per the germline V gene, CDR1 is ENHRY and CDR2 is SYGVKD. V was shortened by 10 bases and J by 4 bases, with 11 bases between the two germline ends. The CDR3 sequence is 11 residues long. The CDR3, as DNA: TGTGCCACAAGGACAGAGTACGAGCAGTACTTC. Translated: CATRTEYEQYF.

V usage is TRBV4-2 and J usage is TRBJ2-7; D is ambiguous. The CDR3 runs 14 residues. V was clipped by 1 base and J by 7 bases, with 14 bases between them. CDR1 and CDR2 (germline): LGHNA, YNFKEQ. This CDR3 reads CASSQVGGKREQYF. Here the CDR3 DNA reads TGTGCCAGCAGCCAAGTAGGCGGAAAACGGGAGCAGTACTTC.

V usage is TRBV11-2 and J usage is TRBJ2-5; a possible D gene is TRBD2 (6 bases). Deletions cut 5 bases from V and 5 bases from J, with 15 bases between. The CDR3 runs to 14 residues. Germline assignment: CDR1 SGHAT and CDR2 FQNNGV. The CDR3 DNA follows: TGTGCCAGCAGCCAACGACCTGGGAGGGAGACCCAGTACTTC. Amino acids: CASSQRPGRETQYF. Looking up the rest from reference TRBV11-2 and TRBJ2-5 gives the full variable domain: EAGVAQSPRYKIIEKRQSVAFWCNPISGHATLYWYQQILGQGPKLLIQFQNNGVVDDSQLPKDRFSAERLKGVDSTLKIQPAKLEDSAVYLCASSQRPGRETQYFGPGTRLLVL.

This clone was seen only a few times. The chain uses TRBV11-2 and TRBJ2-7, with 7 bases that match TRBD2. Unmatched junction bases numbered 5, after V lost 3 bases and J lost 6 bases. This CDR3 has 13 amino acids. Germline assignment: CDR1 SGHAT and CDR2 FQNNGV. This chain's CDR3 is CASSFAGASEQYF. For the CDR3, the DNA is TGTGCCAGCAGCTTTGCGGGAGCGAGCGAGCAGTACTTC.

The chain has TRBV29-1 and TRBJ1-1, with D perhaps TRBD1 (5 bases). Germline assignment: CDR1 SQVTM and CDR2 ANQGSEA. The CDR3 runs to 12 residues. V lost 1 base and J 3 bases, leaving 6 bases between the germline ends. The DNA of the CDR3 is TGCAGCGTTGAAGCAGGGTACACTGAAGCTTTCTTT. It encodes CSVEAGYTEAFF. Variable domain in full (rest from reference TRBV29-1 and TRBJ1-1): SAVISQKPSRDICQRGTSLTIQCQVDSQVTMMFWYRQQPGQSLTLIATANQGSEATYESGFVIDKFPISRPNLTFSTLTVSNMSPEDSSIYLCSVEAGYTEAFFGQGTRLTVV.

This clone occurred a few times. The chain has TRBV15 and TRBJ2-4; D assignment may be TRBD1 or TRBD2 (5 bases each). Trimming took 5 bases from V and 3 from J, leaving 11 bases between them. The CDR3 consists of 14 residues. Germline-derived CDR1 and CDR2 are LNHNV and YYDKDF (reference sequence). The CDR3 spells CATSPGTFKNIQYF. CDR3 bases: TGTGCCACCAGCCCCGGGACCTTCAAAAACATTCAGTACTTC.

V gene TRBV5-4 combines with J gene TRBJ2-3; 11 bases align to TRBD1. The CDR3 spans 17 residues. In germline, CDR1 is SGHNT, CDR2 YYREEE (reference sequence). Losses at the gene ends were 4 bases for V and 4 bases for J; bases not matched to a gene: 11. DNA for the CDR3: TGTGCCAGCAGCGGTAGGGACAGGGGGATAGTAGCAGATACGCAGTATTTT. As protein: CASSGRDRGIVADTQYF.

This chain connects TRBV5-1 to TRBJ2-3; D is uncertain. This CDR3 has 12 residues. Germline values: CDR1 SGHRS, CDR2 YFSETQ. Trimming shortened V by 2 bases and J by 8 bases, and 9 bases separated the two germline ends. The CDR3 sequence: CASSFEASTQYF. The CDR3 nucleotides are TGCGCCAGCAGCTTTGAGGCGAGTACGCAGTATTTT.

The chain carries TRBV7-2 and TRBJ2-7; 13 bases map to TRBD2. The ends lost 5 bases at V and 6 bases at J; junction bases unmatched: 7. Germline values: CDR1 SGHTA, CDR2 FQGNSA. This CDR3 has 15 residues. As DNA, the CDR3 is TGTGCCAGCAGCCCGGGACTAGCGGGAAGCTTCGAGCAGTACTTC. Its protein is CASSPGLAGSFEQYF.

J is TRBJ2-1 and V is TRBV30; 12 nucleotides agree with TRBD2. V was clipped by 0 bases and J by 5 bases; unmatched bases: 8. Germline-derived CDR1 and CDR2 are GTSNPN and SVGIG (reference sequence). The CDR3 length is 17 residues. DNA of the CDR3: TGTGCCTGGAGTGTACGGCTAGCGGGAGGGCTGAACAATGAGCAGTTCTTC. Protein product: CAWSVRLAGGLNNEQFF.

The chain links TRBV7-9 to TRBJ2-7; D gene unclear. Trimming pared 5 bases from V and 4 bases from J, leaving 18 bases between. The CDR3 has 15 residues. From germline, CDR1 is SEHNR and CDR2 FQNEAQ (reference sequence). The CDR3 loop reads CASSPRAGHPYEQYF. Written as DNA, the CDR3 is TGTGCCAGCAGCCCGCGCGCAGGCCACCCGTACGAGCAGTACTTC. Full variable domain (outside the CDR3, taken from reference TRBV7-9 and TRBJ2-7): DTGVSQNPRHKITKRGQNVTFRCDPISEHNRLYWYRQTLGQGPEFLTYFQNEAQLEKSRLLSDRFSAERPKGSFSTLEIQRTEQGDSAMYLCASSPRAGHPYEQYFGPGTRLTVT.

This rearrangement joins TRBV28 to TRBJ1-5, with TRBD1 matching over 9 bases. CDR1 and CDR2 (germline): MDHEN, SYDVKM. Losses at the gene ends were 5 bases for V and 5 bases for J; bases not matched to a gene: 13. CDR3 length equals 17 residues. CDR3 residues: CASSPRSRDRDHQPQHF. CDR3 DNA sequence: TGTGCCAGCAGTCCTCGATCCCGGGACAGGGACCATCAGCCCCAGCATTTT.

This clone was detected only a few times. The chain carries TRBV29-1 and TRBJ2-1; 8 nucleotides line up with TRBD2. CDR3 length: 14 residues. With 7 bases clipped from V and 1 base from J, the junction kept 6 bases outside the gene matches. Germline-derived CDR1 and CDR2 are SQVTM and ANQGSEA. The CDR3 DNA is TGCAGCGCTGTTAGCGGGATATCCTACAATGAGCAGTTCTTC. It specifies CSAVSGISYNEQFF.